These 23 T cell receptor beta chains were sequenced from one sample in a study of blood T cell repertoires in COVID-19. Here immunoSEQ multiplex PCR was the method, and the copy in TCRdb shows in-frame clones only, minus some. The sample lists over 150,000 clones, around nine tenths occurring once. The source material was peripheral blood. The receptors derive from a woman at least 80 years old with COVID-19, enrolled during active disease.

The chain has TRBV25-1 and TRBJ2-5; unclear D gene. V was trimmed by 3 bases and J by 0 bases, leaving 8 bases between them. The germline V gene has CDR1 MGHDK and CDR2 SYGVNS. The length of the CDR3 is 14 residues. CDR3 region: CASSEPRYQETQYF. DNA for the CDR3: TGTGCCAGCAGTGAGCCGAGGTACCAAGAGACCCAGTACTTC.

This clone was counted between two and nine times. The J gene is TRBJ2-5, the V gene TRBV5-1, with 12 bases matching TRBD2. CDR3 length equals 15 residues. Germline values: CDR1 SGHRS, CDR2 YFSETQ. Trimming took 4 bases from V and 5 from J; bases not matched to a gene: 6. The CDR3 reads CASSATGTSGETQYF. The CDR3 DNA sequence: TGCGCCAGCAGCGCAACCGGGACTAGCGGGGAGACCCAGTACTTC.

V usage is TRBV3-1 (or the pseudogene TRBV3-2) and J usage is TRBJ2-5, with 12 bases fitting TRBD2. The CDR3 is made up of 15 amino acids. The J segment lost 1 base and the V segment lost 7 bases, leaving 4 bases of the junction unmatched. CDR1 is LGHDT and CDR2 is YNNKEL in the germline V gene (reference sequence). The CDR3 protein is CASTTSGRPQETQYF. DNA of the CDR3: TGTGCCAGCACTACTAGCGGGAGGCCCCAAGAGACCCAGTACTTC.

The table lists this clone with a count of one. The chain recombines TRBV23-1 with TRBJ2-1, with D possibly being TRBD2 (5 bases). TRBV23-1 counts as an open reading frame of uncertain function. The CDR3 totals 21 residues. Trimming took off 9 bases at V and 5 bases at J, with 38 bases between the two ends. DNA of the CDR3: TGCGCCAGTGGACCATGGGGTTCCGGAAAGTTTACGGGAATCACGAACAATGAGCAGTTCTTC. It encodes CASGPWGSGKFTGITNNEQFF.

The chain couples TRBV6-6 to TRBJ1-2; no definite D call. V was pared by 5 bases and J by 4 bases, with 23 bases between. The CDR3 is 17 amino acids. Germline CDR1 is MNHNY and CDR2 is SVGAGI (reference sequence). CDR3 sequence: CASSHTGRPISGYGYTF. CDR3 DNA: TGTGCCAGCAGTCATACCGGGAGGCCAATATCCGGCTATGGCTACACCTTC.

The chain links TRBV7-6 to TRBJ2-5; D possibly corresponds to TRBD1 (6 bases). V lost 1 base and J 3 bases, leaving 12 bases between the germline ends. The CDR3 length is 15 residues. Germline V gives CDR1 SGHVS, CDR2 FNYEAQ. In DNA form, the CDR3 reads TGTGCCAGCAGCTTAGTACCGGACAGCAAAGAGACCCAGTACTTC. It codes for CASSLVPDSKETQYF.

The chain combines TRBV6-5 with TRBJ1-3; D remains ambiguous. The CDR3 covers 13 residues. V was clipped by 6 bases and J by 4 bases, with 10 bases between them. Germline loops: CDR1 MNHEY, CDR2 SVGAGI. CDR3 nucleotide sequence: TGTGCCAGCAGCCCAGGAGGGGGAAACACCATATATTTT. Translation gives CASSPGGGNTIYF.

The chain recombines TRBV5-8 with TRBJ2-7; 11 bases line up with TRBD2. J was trimmed by 3 bases and V by 4 bases; bases with no gene match: 9. This CDR3 is built from 16 residues. Germline V lookup: CDR1 SGHTS, CDR2 YDEGEE. The CDR3 spells CASSGGGLAVSYEQYF. In DNA, the CDR3 is TGTGCCAGCAGCGGGGGGGGACTAGCGGTAAGCTACGAGCAGTACTTC. Complete variable domain (other parts from reference TRBV5-8 and TRBJ2-7): EAGVTQSPTHLIKTRGQQATLRCSPISGHTSVYWYQQALGLGLQFLLWYDEGEERNRGNFPPRFSGRQFPNYSSELNVNALELEDSALYLCASSGGGLAVSYEQYFGPGTRLTVT.

The V gene is TRBV15, the J gene TRBJ2-5; no reliable D call. This CDR3 has 15 amino acids. Germline V gene lookup returns CDR1 LNHNV and CDR2 YYDKDF (reference sequence). Trimming stripped 5 bases from V and 2 bases from J, with 15 bases between. The CDR3 region is CATSPEVSNQETQYF. In nucleotides, the CDR3 is TGTGCCACCAGCCCAGAGGTCTCTAATCAAGAGACCCAGTACTTC.

The rearrangement joins TRBV10-3 to TRBJ2-7; D might be TRBD1 (6 bases). Trimming took 4 bases from V and 0 from J, leaving 13 bases between them. The CDR3 is 15 amino acids. CDR1 and CDR2 from the germline V gene are ENHRY and SYGVKD. CDR3: CAISGGQEVSYEQYF. Written as DNA, the CDR3 is TGTGCCATCAGTGGGGGGCAGGAGGTCTCCTACGAGCAGTACTTC.

This clone was counted only a few times. Here the CDR3 reads CAISELAGSTYEQYF. DNA of the CDR3: TGTGCCATCAGTGAACTAGCGGGATCTACCTACGAGCAGTACTTC. J is TRBJ2-7 and V is TRBV10-3; 10 positions match TRBD2. Trimming at V came to 3 bases and at J to 2 bases, leaving 4 bases not matched to a gene. This CDR3 comprises 15 residues. Germline CDR1 reads ENHRY; CDR2 reads SYGVKD.

The chain couples TRBV7-2 to TRBJ2-5; 9 nucleotides agree with TRBD2. V shed 3 bases, J shed 4 bases, and the junction held 3 bases outside the gene matches. Looked up from germline, CDR1 is SGHTA and CDR2 is FQGNSA. The CDR3 is 14 amino acids. CDR3 in amino acids: CASSFSGSPETQYF. The CDR3 DNA follows: TGTGCCAGCAGCTTTAGCGGGAGCCCAGAGACCCAGTACTTC.

This clone was seen once. This chain connects TRBV5-1 to TRBJ2-5; TRBD1 agrees at 7 bases. This CDR3 has 14 amino acids. V trimming: 4 bases; J trimming: 5 bases; junction bases outside the gene matches: 8. CDR1 is SGHRS, CDR2 YFSETQ, per germline. This CDR3 reads CASSPGDRVETQYF. CDR3 bases: TGCGCCAGCAGCCCTGGGGACAGAGTGGAGACCCAGTACTTC.

J is TRBJ2-1 and V is TRBV28; D might be TRBD1 (5 bases). This CDR3 is 16 amino acids long. Trimming cost V 2 bases and J 4 bases, with 15 bases left between them. Per germline, CDR1 MDHEN and CDR2 SYDVKM. DNA for the CDR3: TGTGCCAGCAGTTTAACGGCCAGGGCTACGTACAATGAGCAGTTCTTC. This sequence encodes CASSLTARATYNEQFF.

The chain links TRBV19 to TRBJ1-2; 7 nucleotides align to TRBD1. This CDR3 region has 16 residues. CDR1 is LNHDA, CDR2 SQIVND, per germline (reference sequence). V lost 0 bases and J lost 6; bases outside the gene matches: 10. CDR3: CASSIDATGLRDGYTF. Here the CDR3 DNA reads TGTGCCAGTAGTATAGATGCGACAGGGTTAAGAGATGGCTACACCTTC.

The chain recombines TRBV11-3 with TRBJ2-7; D uncertain. The CDR3 sequence is 17 residues long. V lost 5 bases and J lost 2, with 22 bases in between. Germline CDR1 and CDR2: SGHNT and YENEEA. The CDR3 reads CASSRNHDNPHTYEQYF. The CDR3 nucleotides read TGTGCCAGCAGCCGAAATCACGACAATCCGCACACCTACGAGCAGTACTTC.

The rearrangement uses TRBV27 and TRBJ1-2; TRBD1 aligns across 8 bases. CDR1 and CDR2 from the germline V gene are MNHEY and SMNVEV (reference sequence). Trimming cost V 5 bases and J 8 bases; bases outside gene matches: 10. The CDR3 contains 14 residues. CDR3 sequence: CASSPPDRDGGYTF. The CDR3 DNA reads as TGTGCCAGCAGTCCCCCGGACAGGGATGGCGGCTACACCTTC.

CDR3 residues: CASGTSGSLWTGELFF. The CDR3 DNA sequence: TGTGCCAGCGGGACTAGCGGGAGTCTCTGGACCGGGGAGCTGTTTTTT. V is TRBV28 and J is TRBJ2-2, with 14 bases lining up with TRBD2. The CDR3 contains 16 residues. Germline CDR1 and CDR2: MDHEN and SYDVKM. V trimming: 8 bases; J trimming: 5 bases; junction bases outside the gene matches: 7.

This clone was found a few times. V is TRBV25-1 and J is TRBJ2-7; 9 nucleotides agree with TRBD1. V lost 6 bases to trimming and J lost 2 bases; unmatched junction nucleotides: 8. Germline V gives CDR1 MGHDK, CDR2 SYGVNS. There are 15 residues in the CDR3. The CDR3 sequence is CASSLRDRGAYEQYF. The CDR3 bases are TGTGCCAGCAGCCTAAGAGACAGGGGGGCCTACGAGCAGTACTTC.

The chain is built from TRBV7-2 and TRBJ2-5; 10 nucleotides agree with TRBD1. The CDR3 runs to 14 residues. V trimming: 3 bases; J trimming: 3 bases; junction bases outside the gene matches: 1. The germline V gene has CDR1 SGHTA and CDR2 FQGNSA. The DNA of the CDR3 is TGTGCCAGCAGCTTCGGGACAGGGGAAGAGACCCAGTACTTC. Translated, it gives CASSFGTGEETQYF. Based on the CDR3 plus reference TRBV7-2 and TRBJ2-5, the full variable domain is GAGVSQSPSNKVTEKGKDVELRCDPISGHTALYWYRQSLGQGLEFLIYFQGNSAPDKSGLPSDRFSAERTGGSVSTLTIQRTQQEDSAVYLCASSFGTGEETQYFGPGTRLLVL.

This sequence joins TRBV5-4 and TRBJ1-2; TRBD1 might be the D (5 bases). Germline CDR1 is SGHNT and CDR2 is YYREEE (reference sequence). This CDR3 is built from 13 residues. V lost 1 base, J lost 8 bases, and 12 bases lay in between. The CDR3 spells CASSLTGAGGYTF. CDR3 nucleotides: TGTGCCAGCAGCTTGACTGGGGCGGGAGGCTACACCTTC.

The chain has TRBV18 and TRBJ2-5, with 7 bases aligning to TRBD2. Germline V gene data show CDR1 as KGHSH and CDR2 as LQKENI. The CDR3 has 18 amino acids. Trimming at V came to 6 bases and at J to 5 bases, leaving 21 bases not matched to a gene. The CDR3 protein is CASSELPVAGPSRETQYF. The CDR3 DNA follows: TGTGCCAGCTCGGAACTACCGGTAGCGGGCCCCTCGAGGGAGACCCAGTACTTC.

This clone was detected once. The chain couples TRBV28 to TRBJ1-2, with TRBD1 matching over 9 bases. Germline assignment: CDR1 MDHEN and CDR2 SYDVKM. V lost 3 bases and J lost 4; bases outside the gene matches: 6. There are 15 residues in the CDR3. The CDR3 reads CASSFGTGLSYGYTF. The DNA of the CDR3 is TGTGCCAGCAGTTTCGGGACAGGGCTCTCCTATGGCTACACCTTC.